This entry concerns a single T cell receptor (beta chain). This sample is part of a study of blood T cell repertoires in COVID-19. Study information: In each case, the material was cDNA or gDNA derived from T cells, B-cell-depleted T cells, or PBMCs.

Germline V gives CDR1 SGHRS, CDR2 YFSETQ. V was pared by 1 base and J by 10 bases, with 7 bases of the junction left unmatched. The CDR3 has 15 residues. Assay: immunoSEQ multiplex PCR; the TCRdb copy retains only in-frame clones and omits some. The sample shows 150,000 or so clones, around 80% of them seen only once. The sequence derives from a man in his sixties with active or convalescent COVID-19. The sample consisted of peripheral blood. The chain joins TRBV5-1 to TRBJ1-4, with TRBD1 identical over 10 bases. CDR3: CASSLLGTGATKLFF. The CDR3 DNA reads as TGCGCCAGCAGCTTGTTAGGGACAGGGGCCACAAAACTGTTTTTT.